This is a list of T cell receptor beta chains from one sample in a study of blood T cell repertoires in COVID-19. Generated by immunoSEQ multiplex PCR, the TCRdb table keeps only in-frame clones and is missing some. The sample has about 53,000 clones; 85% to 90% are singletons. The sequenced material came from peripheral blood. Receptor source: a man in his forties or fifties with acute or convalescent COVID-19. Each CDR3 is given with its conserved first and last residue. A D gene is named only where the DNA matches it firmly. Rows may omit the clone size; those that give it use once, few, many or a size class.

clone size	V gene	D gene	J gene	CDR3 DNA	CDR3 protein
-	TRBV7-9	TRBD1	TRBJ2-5	TGTGCCAGCAGCGGACAGGGGGAGACCCAGTACTTC	CASSGQGETQYF
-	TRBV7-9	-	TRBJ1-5	TGTGCCAGCAGCCAAGGGTGGCGGGGTGGCAATCAGCCCCAGCATTTT	CASSQGWRGGNQPQHF
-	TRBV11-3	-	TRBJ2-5	TGTGCCAGCAGCTTATCTGGCTGGTGGGTGGCGGGATCGGGGGAGACCCAGTACTTC	CASSLSGWWVAGSGETQYF
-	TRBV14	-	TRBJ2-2	TGTGCCAGCAGCCGTACAGGGATCACCGGGGAGCTGTTTTTT	CASSRTGITGELFF
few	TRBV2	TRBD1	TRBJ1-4	TGTGCCAGCCACACGATGGGGGACAGGGGAAAACTGTTTTTT	CASHTMGDRGKLFF
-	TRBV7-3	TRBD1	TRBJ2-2	TGTGCCAGCAGCTCCAGGGGGCCGAACACCGGGGAGCTGTTTTTT	CASSSRGPNTGELFF
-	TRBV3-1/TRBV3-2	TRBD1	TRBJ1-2	TGTGCCAGCAGCCAAGGAAGGGGACAGGGATTTGGCTACACCTTC	CASSQGRGQGFGYTF
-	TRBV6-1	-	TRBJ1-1	TGTGCCAGCAGTGACCTAGTTTTGTACACTGAAGCTTTCTTT	CASSDLVLYTEAFF
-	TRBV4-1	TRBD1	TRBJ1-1	TGCGCCAGCAGCCACAGACAGGGGGCGAGGACTGAAGCTTTCTTT	CASSHRQGARTEAFF
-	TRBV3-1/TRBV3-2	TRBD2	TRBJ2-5	TGTGCCAGCAGCCAAGGTCGGCTAGCGGATTGGTACCAAGAGACCCAGTACTTC	CASSQGRLADWYQETQYF
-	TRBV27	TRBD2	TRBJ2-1	TGTGCCAGCAGACTCGGGGGGGCCTTTACTCTCGAGCAGTTCTTC	CASRLGGAFTLEQFF
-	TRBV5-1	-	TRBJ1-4	TGCGCCAGCAGCTTGACACCAACTAATGAAAAACTGTTTTTT	CASSLTPTNEKLFF
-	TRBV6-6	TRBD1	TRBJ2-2	TGTGCCAGCAGTAGATCCGGGACAGGGGGCCGGACCGGGGAGCTGTTTTTT	CASSRSGTGGRTGELFF
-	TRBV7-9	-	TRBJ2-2	TGTGCCAGCAGCCCTTTGGGGGGCGGGGAGCTGTTTTTT	CASSPLGGGELFF
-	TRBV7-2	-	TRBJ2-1	TGTGCCAGCAGCGACTCTAGCGATGAGCAGTTCTTC	CASSDSSDEQFF
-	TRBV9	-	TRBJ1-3	TGTGCCAGCAGCGGGGGGCTGGGAAACACCATATATTTT	CASSGGLGNTIYF
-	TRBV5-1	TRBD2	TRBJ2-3	TGCGCCAGCAGCTTGTTTGCGGGAGTCGGTCCAGATACGCAGTATTTT	CASSLFAGVGPDTQYF
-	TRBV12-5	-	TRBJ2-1	TGTGCTAGTGGTTCCGGTAATGAGCAGTTCTTC	CASGSGNEQFF
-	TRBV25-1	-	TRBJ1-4	TGTGCCAGCAGACAGGGCTTCGGTGAAAAACTGTTTTTT	CASRQGFGEKLFF
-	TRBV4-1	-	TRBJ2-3	TGCGCCAGCAGCCGGAGGGACCAATTCACAGATACGCAGTATTTT	CASSRRDQFTDTQYF
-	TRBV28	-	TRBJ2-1	TGTGCCAGCAGCCAAATCGGAGGGGAGCAGTTCTTC	CASSQIGGEQFF
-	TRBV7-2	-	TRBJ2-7	TGTGCCAGCAGCCCCCGGGACTTTAAGAATCCCTACGAGCAGTACTTC	CASSPRDFKNPYEQYF
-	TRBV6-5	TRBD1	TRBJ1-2	TGTGCCAGCAGTTACGGACAGGGGGCGTTAGGCTACACCTTC	CASSYGQGALGYTF
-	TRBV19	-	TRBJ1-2	TGTGCCAGTAGCGCCTACCAGGGACTTGGCTACACCTTC	CASSAYQGLGYTF
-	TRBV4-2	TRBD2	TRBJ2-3	TGTGCCAGCAGCCAAGGGGGGTATTGGCGGGAGACAGATACGCAGTATTTT	CASSQGGYWRETDTQYF
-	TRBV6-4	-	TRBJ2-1	TGTGCCAGCAGTCGATTAGCGGCGAGCTCCTACAATGAGCAGTTCTTC	CASSRLAASSYNEQFF
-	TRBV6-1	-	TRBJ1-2	TGTGCCAGCAGTGAGGCCCAAAATCAGGGTTATGGCTACACCTTC	CASSEAQNQGYGYTF
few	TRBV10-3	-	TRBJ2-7	TGTGCCATCAGTGAGTTACAGGGTTACGAGCAGTACTTC	CAISELQGYEQYF
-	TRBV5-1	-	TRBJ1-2	TGCGCCAGCAGCTCAGTACAGGGTAACTATGGCTACACCTTC	CASSSVQGNYGYTF
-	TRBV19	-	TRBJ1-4	TGTGCCAGTAGTATTGTGCAGGGGAGAAAAAAACTGTTTTTT	CASSIVQGRKKLFF
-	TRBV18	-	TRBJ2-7	TGTGCCAGCTCACCAAAGAGCGGACCTTACGAGCAGTACTTC	CASSPKSGPYEQYF
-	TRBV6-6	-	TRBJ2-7	TGTGCCAGCAAGCTTGGACAAATCTACGAGCAGTACTTC	CASKLGQIYEQYF
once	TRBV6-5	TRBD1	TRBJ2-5	TGTGCCAGCAGCTACGACAGGGGCAACCAAGAGACCCAGTACTTC	CASSYDRGNQETQYF
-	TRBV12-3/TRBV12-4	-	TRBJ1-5	TGTGCCAGCAGTTTAAACAGGAATCAGCCCCAGCATTTT	CASSLNRNQPQHF
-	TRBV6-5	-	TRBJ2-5	TGTGCCAGCAGTTACTCGGTGTTAGGAGAACAAGAGACCCAGTACTTC	CASSYSVLGEQETQYF
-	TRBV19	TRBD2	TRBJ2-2	TGTGCCAGTAGTATATCGGGGACTAGCGGAACCGGGGAGCTGTTTTTT	CASSISGTSGTGELFF
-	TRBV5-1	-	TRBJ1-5	TGCGCCAGCAGCTTGAATGCGGGTGGCAATCAGCCCCAGCATTTT	CASSLNAGGNQPQHF
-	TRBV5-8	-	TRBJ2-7	TGTGCCAGCAGCTTGGGACAGGGAGGTTGGGACGAGCAGTACTTC	CASSLGQGGWDEQYF
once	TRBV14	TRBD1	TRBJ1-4	TGTGCCAGCAGCCCGAGGACAGGCGGTGAAAAACTGTTTTTT	CASSPRTGGEKLFF
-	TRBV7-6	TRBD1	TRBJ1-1	TGTGCCAGCAGCTCGGGACAGATGAACACTGAAGCTTTCTTT	CASSSGQMNTEAFF
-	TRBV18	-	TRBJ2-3	TGTGCCAGCTCACCAGACAGGATCACAGATACGCAGTATTTT	CASSPDRITDTQYF
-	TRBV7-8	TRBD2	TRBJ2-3	TGTGCCAGCAGCGCCTCCAGGGCGGGGGGTCCACGAGGAGGAGATACGCAGTATTTT	CASSASRAGGPRGGDTQYF
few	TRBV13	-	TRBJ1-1	TGTGCCAGCAGCCCCCATGGGCAGGGTACGAACACTGAAGCTTTCTTT	CASSPHGQGTNTEAFF
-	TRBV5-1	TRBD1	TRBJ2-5	TGCGCCAGCAGCTTGCCCGACAGGGTGGTGAAGACCCAGTACTTC	CASSLPDRVVKTQYF
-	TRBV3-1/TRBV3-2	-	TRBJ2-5	TGTGCCAGCAGCCGGCCCACACGACAAGAGACCCAGTACTTC	CASSRPTRQETQYF
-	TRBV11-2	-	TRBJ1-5	TGTGCCAGCAGCATACAGGGTTCTCAGCCCCAGCATTTT	CASSIQGSQPQHF